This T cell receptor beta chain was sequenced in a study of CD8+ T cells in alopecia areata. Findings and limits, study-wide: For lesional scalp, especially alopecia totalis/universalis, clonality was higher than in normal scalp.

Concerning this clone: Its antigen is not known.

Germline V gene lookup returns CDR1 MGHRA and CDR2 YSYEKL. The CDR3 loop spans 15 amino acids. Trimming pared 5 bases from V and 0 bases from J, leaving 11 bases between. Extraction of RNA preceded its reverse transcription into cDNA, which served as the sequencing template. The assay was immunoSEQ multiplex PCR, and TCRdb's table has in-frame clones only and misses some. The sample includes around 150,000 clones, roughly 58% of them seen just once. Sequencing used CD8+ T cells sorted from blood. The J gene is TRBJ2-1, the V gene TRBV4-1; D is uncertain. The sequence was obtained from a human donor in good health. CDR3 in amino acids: CASSGPSSSYNEQFF. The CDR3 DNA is TGCGCCAGCAGCGGTCCGTCGAGCTCCTACAATGAGCAGTTCTTC.